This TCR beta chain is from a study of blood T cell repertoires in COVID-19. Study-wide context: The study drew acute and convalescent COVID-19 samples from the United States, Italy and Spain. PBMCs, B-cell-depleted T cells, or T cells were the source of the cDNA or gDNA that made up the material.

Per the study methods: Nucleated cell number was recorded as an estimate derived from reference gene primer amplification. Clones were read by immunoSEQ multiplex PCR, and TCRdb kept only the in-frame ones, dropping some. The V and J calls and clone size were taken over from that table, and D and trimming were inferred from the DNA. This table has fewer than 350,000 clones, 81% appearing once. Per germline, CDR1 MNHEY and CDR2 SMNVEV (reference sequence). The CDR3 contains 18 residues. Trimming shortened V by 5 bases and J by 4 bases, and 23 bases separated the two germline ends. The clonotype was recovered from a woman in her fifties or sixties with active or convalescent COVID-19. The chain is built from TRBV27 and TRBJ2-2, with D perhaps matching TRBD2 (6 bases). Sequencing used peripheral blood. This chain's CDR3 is CASSPGHRGFSSTGELFF. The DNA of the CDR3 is TGTGCCAGCAGTCCTGGACACCGGGGGTTCTCGAGCACCGGGGAGCTGTTTTTT.